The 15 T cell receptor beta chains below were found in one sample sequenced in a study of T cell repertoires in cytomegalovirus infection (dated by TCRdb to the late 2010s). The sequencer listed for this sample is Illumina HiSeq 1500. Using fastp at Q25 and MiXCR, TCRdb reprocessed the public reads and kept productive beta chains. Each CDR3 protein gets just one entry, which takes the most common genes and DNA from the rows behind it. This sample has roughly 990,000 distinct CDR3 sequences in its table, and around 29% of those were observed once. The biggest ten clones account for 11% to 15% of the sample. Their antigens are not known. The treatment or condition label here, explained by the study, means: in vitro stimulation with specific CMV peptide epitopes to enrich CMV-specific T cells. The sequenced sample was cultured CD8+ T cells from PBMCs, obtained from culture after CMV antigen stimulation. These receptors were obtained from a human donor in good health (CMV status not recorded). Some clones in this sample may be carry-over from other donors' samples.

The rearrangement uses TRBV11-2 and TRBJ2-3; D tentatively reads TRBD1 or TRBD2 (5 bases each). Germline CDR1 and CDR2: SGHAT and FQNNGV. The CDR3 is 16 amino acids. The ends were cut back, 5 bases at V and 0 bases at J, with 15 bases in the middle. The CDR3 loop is CASSTAGTLSTDTQYF. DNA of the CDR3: TGTGCCAGCAGCACCGCCGGGACGCTAAGCACAGATACGCAGTATTTT.

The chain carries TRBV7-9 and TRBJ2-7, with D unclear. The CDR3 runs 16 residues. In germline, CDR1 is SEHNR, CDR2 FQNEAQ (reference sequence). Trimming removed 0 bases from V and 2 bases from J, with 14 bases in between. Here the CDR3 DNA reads TGTGCCAGCAGCTTAGCTTGCACCCCGGGCACCTACGAGCAGTACGTC. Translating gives CASSLACTPGTYEQYV.

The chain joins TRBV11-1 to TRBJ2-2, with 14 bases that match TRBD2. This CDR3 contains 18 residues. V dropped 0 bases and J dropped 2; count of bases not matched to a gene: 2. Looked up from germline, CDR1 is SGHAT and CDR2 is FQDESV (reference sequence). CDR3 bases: TGTGCCAGCAGCTTAGCAGGACTAGCGGGGGGAAACACCGGGGAGCTGTTTTTT. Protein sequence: CASSLAGLAGGNTGELFF.

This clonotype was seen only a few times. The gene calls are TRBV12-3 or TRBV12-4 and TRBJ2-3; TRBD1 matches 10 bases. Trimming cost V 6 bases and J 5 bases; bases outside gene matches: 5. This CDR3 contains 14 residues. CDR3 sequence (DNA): TGTGCCAGCAGCCGGGACAGGGGTAAAGATACGCAGTATTTT. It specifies CASSRDRGKDTQYF.

The CDR3 nucleotides read TGTGCCAGCAGAAAACGGGACAGTACGAATGAAAAACTGTTTTTT. Protein sequence: CASRKRDSTNEKLFF. The V call is TRBV6-5, the J call TRBJ1-4; 7 positions agree with TRBD1. The V gene's germline CDR1 is MNHEY and CDR2 SVGAGI. V lost 6 bases and J lost 5; bases outside the gene matches: 9. This CDR3 region has 15 residues.

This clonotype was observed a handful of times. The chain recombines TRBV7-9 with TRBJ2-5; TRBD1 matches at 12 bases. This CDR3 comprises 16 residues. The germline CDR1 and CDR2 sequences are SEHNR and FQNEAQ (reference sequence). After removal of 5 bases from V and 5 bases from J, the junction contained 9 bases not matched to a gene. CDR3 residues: CASSTRDRGQWETQYF. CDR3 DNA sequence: TGTGCCAGCAGCACCCGGGACAGGGGGCAGTGGGAGACCCAGTACTTC.

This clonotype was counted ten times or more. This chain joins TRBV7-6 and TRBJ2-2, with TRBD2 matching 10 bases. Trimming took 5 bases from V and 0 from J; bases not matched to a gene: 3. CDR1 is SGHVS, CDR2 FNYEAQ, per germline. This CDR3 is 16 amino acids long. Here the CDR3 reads CASSQLAGANTGELFF. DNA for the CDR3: TGTGCCAGCAGCCAGCTAGCGGGGGCGAACACCGGGGAGCTGTTTTTT.

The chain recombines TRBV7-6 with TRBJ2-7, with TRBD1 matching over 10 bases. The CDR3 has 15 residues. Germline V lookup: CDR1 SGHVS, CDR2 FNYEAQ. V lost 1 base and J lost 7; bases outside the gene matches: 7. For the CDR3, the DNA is TGTGCCAGCAGCTTAGGGCCCGGGACAGGGGATGAGCAGTACTTC. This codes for CASSLGPGTGDEQYF.

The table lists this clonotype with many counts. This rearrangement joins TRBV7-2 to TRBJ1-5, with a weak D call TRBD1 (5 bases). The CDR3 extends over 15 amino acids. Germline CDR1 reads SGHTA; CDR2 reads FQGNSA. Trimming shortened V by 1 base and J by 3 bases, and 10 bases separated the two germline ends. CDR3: CASSLEGYHNQPQHF. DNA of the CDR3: TGTGCCAGCAGCTTAGAGGGGTATCACAATCAGCCCCAGCATTTT.

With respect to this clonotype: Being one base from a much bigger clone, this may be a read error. The CDR3 sequence is CASSYGDGGSGANALTF. DNA for the CDR3: TGTGCCAGCAGCTACGGGGACGGTGGCTCTGGGGCCAACGCCCTGACTTTC. The V and J genes are TRBV7-4 and TRBJ2-6; tentatively, D is TRBD1 or TRBD2 (5 bases each). CDR3 length: 17 amino acids. Germline CDR1 SGHVT, CDR2 SQSDAQ.

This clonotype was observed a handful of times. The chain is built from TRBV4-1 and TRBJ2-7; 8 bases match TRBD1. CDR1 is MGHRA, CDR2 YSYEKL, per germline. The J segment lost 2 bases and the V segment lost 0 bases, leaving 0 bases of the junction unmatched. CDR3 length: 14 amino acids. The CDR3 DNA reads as TGCGCCAGCAGCCAAGAACAGGGGGCCTACGAGCAGTACTTC. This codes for CASSQEQGAYEQYF.

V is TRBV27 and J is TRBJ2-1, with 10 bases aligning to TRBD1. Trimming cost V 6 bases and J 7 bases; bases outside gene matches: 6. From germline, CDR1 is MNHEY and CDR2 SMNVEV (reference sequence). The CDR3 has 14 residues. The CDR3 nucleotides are TGTGCCAGCAGCTCGACAGGGGGCTGGAATGAGCAGTTCTTC. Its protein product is CASSSTGGWNEQFF.

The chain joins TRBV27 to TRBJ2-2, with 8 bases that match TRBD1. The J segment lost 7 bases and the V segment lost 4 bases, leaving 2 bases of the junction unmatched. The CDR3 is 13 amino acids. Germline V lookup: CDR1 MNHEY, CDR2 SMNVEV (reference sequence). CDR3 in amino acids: CASSWTGNGELFF. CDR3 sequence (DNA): TGTGCCAGCAGTTGGACAGGGAACGGGGAGCTGTTTTTT.

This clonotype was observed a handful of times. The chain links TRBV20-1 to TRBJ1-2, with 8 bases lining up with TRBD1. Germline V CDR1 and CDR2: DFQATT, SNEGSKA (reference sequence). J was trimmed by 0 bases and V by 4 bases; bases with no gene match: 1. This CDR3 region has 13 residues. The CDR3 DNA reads TGCAGTGCTAACAGGGGGACTAACTATGGCTACACCTTC. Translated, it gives CSANRGTNYGYTF.

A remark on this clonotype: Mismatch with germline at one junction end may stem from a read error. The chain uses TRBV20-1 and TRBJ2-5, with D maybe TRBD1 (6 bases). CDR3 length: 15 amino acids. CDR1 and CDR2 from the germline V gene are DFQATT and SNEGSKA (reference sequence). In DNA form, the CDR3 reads TGCAGTGCTGGAGAAAACAGGGCGTACCAAGAGACCCAGTACTTC. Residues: CSAGENRAYQETQYF.